Below, 21 T cell receptor beta chains from the same sample are listed, as sequenced in a study of T cell responses to AZD1222 COVID-19 vaccine. TCRdb's table, derived via immunoSEQ multiplex PCR, lists solely in-frame clones and lacks some. The table lists over 95,000 clones, roughly 92% of them singletons. The sample in question was peripheral blood, obtained on day 0 of AZD1222 vaccination. The receptors derive from an adult in good health.

This clone showed up just once. The chain is built from TRBV12-3 or TRBV12-4 and TRBJ2-1, with D perhaps given as TRBD1 or TRBD2 (5 bases each). With 0 bases removed from V and 9 bases from J, the gap between germline ends came to 9 bases. The CDR3 spans 13 residues. The CDR3 region is CASSLAGAGEQFF. CDR3 DNA sequence: TGTGCCAGCAGTTTAGCCGGGGCTGGTGAGCAGTTCTTC.

This sequence joins TRBV28 and TRBJ1-6; TRBD1 matches at 7 bases. Germline V CDR1 and CDR2: MDHEN, SYDVKM. CDR3 size: 17 residues. V lost 7 bases, J lost 0 bases, and 9 bases stayed unmatched. The CDR3 protein is CASNYRGRTSYNSPLHF. CDR3 sequence (DNA): TGTGCCAGCAACTACAGGGGAAGGACCTCCTATAATTCACCCCTCCACTTT.

The chain is built from TRBV6-5 and TRBJ1-1, with D perhaps TRBD1 (6 bases). Between the trimmed V and J ends, which lost 2 bases and 4 bases, there was a span of 8 bases. The CDR3 length is 13 residues. CDR1 is MNHEY and CDR2 is SVGAGI in the germline V gene. The CDR3 spells CASSYIRGTEAFF. CDR3 nucleotide sequence: TGTGCCAGCAGTTACATCAGGGGCACTGAAGCTTTCTTT.

A note on this clone: Within the sample, other DNA sequences also encode this same CDR3. The V and J genes are TRBV7-2 and TRBJ1-5; 9 bases line up with TRBD1. CDR3 length: 15 amino acids. In germline, CDR1 is SGHTA, CDR2 FQGNSA. Trimming removed 5 bases from V and 3 bases from J; junction bases left unmatched: 5. The CDR3, as DNA: TGTGCCAGCAGCCCAGACAGGGGGATCAATCAGCCCCAGCATTTT. The encoded protein is CASSPDRGINQPQHF. Looking up the rest from reference TRBV7-2 and TRBJ1-5 gives the full variable domain: GAGVSQSPSNKVTEKGKDVELRCDPISGHTALYWYRQSLGQGLEFLIYFQGNSAPDKSGLPSDRFSAERTGGSVSTLTIQRTQQEDSAVYLCASSPDRGINQPQHFGDGTRLSIL.

The chain carries TRBV18 and TRBJ1-1; TRBD1 agrees at 8 bases. The CDR3 consists of 14 residues. Per the germline V gene, CDR1 is KGHSH and CDR2 is LQKENI. The J segment lost 5 bases and the V segment lost 1 base, leaving 3 bases of the junction unmatched. The CDR3 loop reads CASSPQTGDTEAFF. The CDR3 bases are TGTGCCAGCTCACCACAGACAGGGGATACTGAAGCTTTCTTT.

J is TRBJ2-3 and V is TRBV6-5; weak D call: TRBD1 (7 bases). V lost 2 bases and J 6 bases, leaving 18 bases between the germline ends. This CDR3 is 16 amino acids long. Per germline, CDR1 MNHEY and CDR2 SVGAGI. CDR3 protein: CASSYSSAGGLDTQYF. Here the CDR3 DNA reads TGTGCCAGCAGTTACAGTTCTGCAGGGGGGCTGGATACGCAGTATTTT.

The chain combines TRBV9 with TRBJ2-1, with D hard to call. Per germline, CDR1 SGDLS and CDR2 YYNGEE. This CDR3 is built from 11 residues. The V and J ends lost 2 bases and 9 bases respectively, with 6 bases between them. This chain's CDR3 is CASSVGAEQFF. Here the CDR3 DNA reads TGTGCCAGCAGCGTCGGTGCTGAGCAGTTCTTC.

The rearrangement uses TRBV19 and TRBJ1-2; unclear D gene. The CDR3 is made up of 12 amino acids. Germline values: CDR1 LNHDA, CDR2 SQIVND (reference sequence). The ends were cut back, 11 bases at V and 5 bases at J, with 15 bases in the middle. CDR3: CASKEALYGYTF. For the CDR3, the DNA is TGTGCCTCCAAAGAGGCCCTATATGGCTACACCTTC. The entire variable domain, with the rest obtained from reference TRBV19 and TRBJ1-2, is as follows: DGGITQSPKYLFRKEGQNVTLSCEQNLNHDAMYWYRQDPGQGLRLIYYSQIVNDFQKGDIAEGYSVSREKKESFPLTVTSAQKNPTAFYLCASKEALYGYTFGSGTRLTVV.

This chain connects TRBV7-6 to TRBJ2-3; TRBD2 agrees at 14 bases. The CDR3 sequence is 17 residues long. V lost 5 bases and J lost 0; bases outside the gene matches: 4. From germline, CDR1 is SGHVS and CDR2 FNYEAQ. CDR3 DNA: TGTGCCAGCAGCGGACTAGCGGGGGGAACTAGCACAGATACGCAGTATTTT. Translated: CASSGLAGGTSTDTQYF.

The chain carries TRBV5-1 and TRBJ1-1, with no clear D. The germline V and J ends were trimmed by 0 bases and 8 bases, with 2 bases remaining between them. The CDR3 covers 10 residues. The germline CDR1 and CDR2 sequences are SGHRS and YFSETQ. CDR3 region: CASSLGEAFF. For the CDR3, the DNA is TGCGCCAGCAGCTTGGGGGAAGCTTTCTTT.

The gene calls are TRBV9 and TRBJ1-3; a possible D gene is TRBD1 (6 bases). Between the trimmed V and J ends, which lost 0 bases and 3 bases, there was a span of 10 bases. Germline assignment: CDR1 SGDLS and CDR2 YYNGEE. The CDR3 contains 15 residues. The CDR3 sequence is CASSVEYRVGNTIYF. CDR3 nucleotides: TGTGCCAGCAGCGTAGAGTACAGGGTTGGAAACACCATATATTTT.

The gene calls are TRBV11-3 and TRBJ2-7, with 7 bases that match TRBD1. The trim removed 5 bases at V and 5 bases at J, leaving 12 bases unmatched. This CDR3 region has 15 residues. CDR1 SGHNT and CDR2 YENEEA come from the germline V gene. CDR3 bases: TGTGCCAGCAGCCCACAGGGGCAGGATTTCCACGAGCAGTACTTC. Protein product: CASSPQGQDFHEQYF.

The V gene is TRBV7-2, the J gene TRBJ1-1, with 8 bases that match TRBD1. V was pared by 1 base and J by 0 bases, with 4 bases of the junction left unmatched. The CDR3 loop spans 16 amino acids. Germline CDR1 SGHTA, CDR2 FQGNSA. The CDR3 DNA reads as TGTGCCAGCAGCTTAGGGACAGGGTTCTTGAACACTGAAGCTTTCTTT. Translated, it gives CASSLGTGFLNTEAFF.

V is TRBV21-1 and J is TRBJ1-1; TRBD1, as called in the table, went unchecked against the DNA. TRBV21-1 is shown as a pseudogene. The length of the CDR3 is 17 residues. CDR3 region: CASSYTPSGQLNTEAFF. The CDR3 DNA is TGTGCCAGCAGCTACACACCCAGTGGACAGTTGAACACTGAAGCTTTCTTT.

This chain links TRBV7-9 with TRBJ1-1; D gene uncertain. Trimming took off 8 bases at V and 1 base at J, with 17 bases between the two ends. CDR3 length equals 15 residues. The V gene's germline CDR1 is SEHNR and CDR2 FQNEAQ (reference sequence). The CDR3 bases are TGTGCCAGCGTCTGGGATCGGAGCACGAACACTGAAGCTTTCTTT. Translated: CASVWDRSTNTEAFF.

The V call is TRBV4-2, the J call TRBJ2-7, with 10 bases aligning to TRBD2. After removal of 0 bases from V and 0 bases from J, the junction contained 2 bases not matched to a gene. The germline V gene encodes CDR1 LGHNA and CDR2 YNFKEQ. This CDR3 comprises 16 residues. The CDR3 loop reads CASSQDSGGNSYEQYF. DNA of the CDR3: TGTGCCAGCAGCCAAGATAGCGGGGGGAACTCCTACGAGCAGTACTTC.

The gene calls are TRBV19 and TRBJ2-6; a weak D match, TRBD2 (7 bases). The CDR3 totals 18 residues. Per the germline V gene, CDR1 is LNHDA and CDR2 is SQIVND (reference sequence). V shed 8 bases and J shed 2 bases, with 22 bases lying between them. The CDR3 sequence is CASFSPFAGAAGANVLTF. As DNA, the CDR3 is TGTGCCAGTTTTTCCCCGTTCGCGGGGGCCGCTGGGGCCAACGTCCTGACTTTC.

The gene calls are TRBV7-8 and TRBJ1-5, with TRBD1 as a possible D gene (5 bases). This CDR3 spans 18 amino acids. Trimming pared 5 bases from V and 9 bases from J, leaving 29 bases between. Germline V CDR1 and CDR2: SGHVS, FQNEAQ. In DNA form, the CDR3 reads TGTGCCAGCAGCCGAACAATTCCCCGGGACGGCAATGTGGGGCCCCAGCATTTT. Translation: CASSRTIPRDGNVGPQHF.

J is TRBJ2-2 and V is TRBV5-1; D could derive from TRBD1 or TRBD2 (5 bases each). V gave up 4 bases and J gave up 3 bases, with 16 bases separating them. In germline, CDR1 is SGHRS, CDR2 YFSETQ. The CDR3 contains 16 residues. CDR3 bases: TGCGCCAGCAGCCGCTCTGGGCAGGGAGACACCGGGGAGCTGTTTTTT. Protein sequence: CASSRSGQGDTGELFF.

V is TRBV19 and J is TRBJ1-1; the match to TRBD1 covers 9 bases. J lost 4 bases, V lost 4 bases, and 1 base had no gene match. This CDR3 contains 13 residues. The germline V gene encodes CDR1 LNHDA and CDR2 SQIVND (reference sequence). The CDR3 protein is CASSTTGGTEAFF. The CDR3 nucleotides read TGTGCCAGTAGTACGACAGGGGGCACTGAAGCTTTCTTT.

J is TRBJ2-1 and V is TRBV7-8, with D perhaps matching TRBD1 or TRBD2 (5 bases each). The V end lost 2 bases, the J end lost 2 bases, and 10 bases lay between the germline ends. There are 15 residues in the CDR3. Germline CDR1 SGHVS, CDR2 FQNEAQ. CDR3 amino acids: CASSLLRGPYNEQFF. Written as DNA, the CDR3 is TGTGCCAGCAGCTTACTACGGGGACCCTACAATGAGCAGTTCTTC.